This T cell receptor (beta chain) was retrieved from a study of early T cells in non-severe SARS-CoV-2 infection. Deletions cut 6 bases from V and 6 bases from J, with 12 bases between. The CDR3 has 13 residues. Per germline, CDR1 MNHEY and CDR2 SMNVEV (reference sequence). TCRdb re-called the 5' RACE reads with MiXCR, one entry per CDR3 protein. The table lists tens of thousands of distinct CDR3 sequences, approximately 8% of them singletons. The sequence derives from an adult who was a healthcare worker with PCR-confirmed SARS-CoV-2 infection or an uninfected control (not recorded which). This rearrangement joins TRBV27 to TRBJ2-1; D is possibly TRBD1 (5 bases). The sample here was whole blood, taken at baseline. The CDR3 DNA reads as TGTGCCAGCAGACGAACAGGCCGCAATGAGCAGTTCTTC. This translates into CASRRTGRNEQFF.